This T cell receptor (beta chain) was sequenced for a study of breast tumors, draining lymph nodes, adjacent tissues. This clonotype was seen many times. From the multiplex PCR reads, TCRdb called clonotypes with MiXCR, one entry per CDR3 protein. Counted here are around 140,000 distinct CDR3 sequences, approximately 20% occurring once; the ten biggest clones make up around 2.6%. Axillary draining lymph nodes of breast cancer patients supplied the node samples. The sample was axillary lymph node tissue. The TCR originated in a female donor with breast cancer. Some clones in this sample may be carry-over from other donors' samples.

The CDR3 coding sequence is TGTGCCAGCAGCAAGGGACAGGGACGCCGGGACTACTCCTACAATGAGCAGTTCTTC. This encodes CASSKGQGRRDYSYNEQFF. This chain uses TRBV5-4 with TRBJ2-1; TRBD1 matches at 9 bases. Trimming took 4 bases from V and 0 from J; bases not matched to a gene: 14. The V gene's germline CDR1 is SGHNT and CDR2 YYREEE (reference sequence). The CDR3 sequence is 19 residues long.